These 19 T cell receptor beta chains were sequenced from one sample in a study of T cells expressing NK-cell markers. TCRdb reanalyzed the 5' RACE reads, giving one entry per CDR3 protein sequence and no DNA. The listing contains about 460,000 distinct CDR3 sequences. Input material: blood T cells: a sorted CD56 or NKG2C T cell subset, CD4+ or CD8+ T cells, or bulk PBMC T cells (not recorded which). These receptor sequences come from a woman between 50 and 59 years old in good health.

This rearrangement joins TRBV6-2 or TRBV6-3 to TRBJ2-4; TCRdb gives TRBD2 as the D gene, but with no DNA this cannot be confirmed. This CDR3 has 13 amino acids. Germline loops: CDR1 MNHEY, CDR2 SVGEGT. The CDR3 here is CASSLAGGTIQYF.

The chain employs TRBV20-1 and TRBJ2-2; the TCRdb D gene call, TRBD1, has no DNA to confirm it. Looked up from germline, CDR1 is DFQATT and CDR2 is SNEGSKA (reference sequence). The CDR3 has 15 amino acids. CDR3 protein: CSARETARDTGELFF.

The gene calls are TRBV19 and TRBJ2-2; TCRdb's D call of TRBD1 is untestable without DNA. The germline gives CDR1 LNHDA, CDR2 SQIVND (reference sequence). The CDR3 runs 16 residues. Here the CDR3 reads CASSIRQGMGTGELFF.

The V gene is TRBV10-1, the J gene TRBJ1-5; TCRdb proposes TRBD1, but this gene call is untestable without DNA. In germline, CDR1 is WNHNN, CDR2 SYGVQD (reference sequence). The CDR3 covers 13 residues. The CDR3 here is CASSVGRDQPQHF.

The CDR3 is CASSIGTERAQPQHF. This chain joins TRBV7-9 and TRBJ1-5; as DNA is missing, the TRBD1 call by TCRdb cannot be tested. The CDR3 length is 15 residues. Per germline, CDR1 SEHNR and CDR2 FQNEAQ (reference sequence).

The chain couples TRBV11-1 to TRBJ1-1; TCRdb designates TRBD1, a call that cannot be tested without DNA. The CDR3 length is 12 residues. Germline CDR1 SGHAT, CDR2 FQDESV (reference sequence). This CDR3 is CAGRGGGTEAFF. Based on the CDR3 plus reference TRBV11-1 and TRBJ1-1, the full variable domain is EAEVAQSPRYKITEKSQAVAFWCDPISGHATLYWYRQILGQGPELLVQFQDESVVDDSQLPKDRFSAERLKGVDSTLKIQPAELGDSAMYLCAGRGGGTEAFFGQGTRLTVV.

The chain combines TRBV20-1 with TRBJ2-3. CDR3 length: 11 residues. Germline loops: CDR1 DFQATT, CDR2 SNEGSKA (reference sequence). The CDR3 spells CSAPMADTQYF.

The rearrangement links TRBV6-5 to TRBJ2-1. This CDR3 region has 11 residues. CDR1 and CDR2 from the germline V gene are MNHEY and SVGAGI. This CDR3 is CASSYPRWQFF.

The rearrangement uses TRBV24-1 and TRBJ2-3; the TCRdb D gene call, TRBD1, has no DNA to confirm it. Germline loops: CDR1 KGHDR, CDR2 SFDVKD. The CDR3 sequence is 16 residues long. This CDR3 reads CATSAGTGERYDTQYF.

The chain carries TRBV14 and TRBJ2-5. Germline V gene data show CDR1 as SGHDN and CDR2 as FVKESK. This CDR3 spans 15 amino acids. The CDR3 is CASSRRAIFEETQYF.

The rearrangement joins TRBV29-1 to TRBJ2-3; TCRdb returns TRBD1, unconfirmable since there is no DNA. Germline CDR1 SQVTM, CDR2 ANQGSEA. CDR3 length equals 13 residues. The chain's CDR3 is CSVPQGYTDTQYF.

The rearrangement links TRBV20-1 to TRBJ2-3; absent DNA, TCRdb's TRBD2 call cannot be checked. Looked up from germline, CDR1 is DFQATT and CDR2 is SNEGSKA (reference sequence). The CDR3 is 17 amino acids. CDR3 in amino acids: CSAGGVAGAIRTDTQYF.

The CDR3 region is CSAPSRTDQETQYF. This chain joins TRBV20-1 and TRBJ2-5. Per the germline V gene, CDR1 is DFQATT and CDR2 is SNEGSKA (reference sequence). This CDR3 is built from 14 residues.

The CDR3 is CSVEDGDRVGETQYF. The J gene is TRBJ2-5, the V gene TRBV29-1; TCRdb indicates TRBD1, and absent DNA this call remains unverified. The CDR3 spans 15 residues. Germline CDR1 is SQVTM and CDR2 is ANQGSEA.

The genes are TRBV11-2 and TRBJ1-5. In germline, CDR1 is SGHAT, CDR2 FQNNGV. The CDR3 has 13 residues. The CDR3 region is CASSFYEGQPQHF.

The V and J genes are TRBV2 and TRBJ1-4; TCRdb calls TRBD1, which cannot be checked without DNA. Germline CDR1 SNHLY, CDR2 FYNNEI. The CDR3 runs 15 residues. The CDR3: CASSEMATGGEKLFF. Variable domain in full (rest from reference TRBV2 and TRBJ1-4): EPEVTQTPSHQVTQMGQEVILRCVPISNHLYFYWYRQILGQKVEFLVSFYNNEISEKSEIFDDQFSVERPDGSNFTLKIRSTKLEDSAMYFCASSEMATGGEKLFFGSGTQLSVL.

The V and J genes are TRBV5-1 and TRBJ1-4. Germline loops: CDR1 SGHRS, CDR2 YFSETQ. This CDR3 region has 14 residues. The CDR3: CASSHVGMEEKLFF.

CDR3 residues: CASSEKGVAKNIQYF. The gene calls are TRBV25-1 and TRBJ2-4. The CDR3 contains 15 residues. Looked up from germline, CDR1 is MGHDK and CDR2 is SYGVNS.

V is TRBV6-5 and J is TRBJ1-5; TCRdb gives TRBD1 as the D gene, but with no DNA this cannot be confirmed. Germline V gene lookup returns CDR1 MNHEY and CDR2 SVGAGI. The CDR3 runs to 16 residues. CDR3 region: CASSSRQGAVGQPQHF.